The present T cell receptor (beta chain) was sequenced within a study of blood T cell repertoires in COVID-19. The germline V and J ends were trimmed by 3 bases and 5 bases, with 11 bases remaining between them. This CDR3 is 14 amino acids long. The germline CDR1 and CDR2 sequences are SGHVS and FQNEAQ. Generated by immunoSEQ multiplex PCR, the TCRdb table keeps only in-frame clones and is missing some. Among more than 300,000 clones listed, roughly 91% were seen once. This TCR derives from a woman aged 25 to 39 with COVID-19, enrolled during active disease. The sample taken for sequencing was peripheral blood. The chain uses TRBV7-8 and TRBJ1-5, with D maybe TRBD1 (5 bases). The CDR3 nucleotides read TGTGCCAGCAGCTTGCGGACAAGTGATCAGCCCCAGCATTTT. It codes for CASSLRTSDQPQHF.